Here is one T cell receptor (beta chain) with its context. Original methodology: Estimated nucleated cell counts came from reference gene primer amplification. The protocol was immunoSEQ multiplex PCR, while the TCRdb copy is restricted to in-frame clones and leaves out a portion. V and J calls and clone size are copied from that table; D and trimming were computed from the DNA. The sample carries 300,000 to 350,000 clones, 65% to 90% recorded once. Participant age was about 18 to 89 years, and participants resided in approximately 24 US areas. The record originates from a study of blood T cell repertoires in COVID-19. Study information: Both acute and convalescent COVID-19 samples were obtained from the United States, Italy and Spain. The cDNA or gDNA used as material had been derived from T cells, B-cell-depleted T cells, or PBMCs.

CDR3 length: 19 amino acids. V shed 2 bases and J 5 bases; nucleotides not matched to a gene: 15. Germline V gene data show CDR1 as SGHTA and CDR2 as FQGNSA. The chain has TRBV7-2 and TRBJ2-3; 11 nucleotides align to TRBD2. The sequence was obtained from a woman aged 40 to 50 with acute COVID-19. Material: PBMCs or T cells enriched from blood (not recorded which). The CDR3 region is CASSLWSQDGLAGRDTQYF. CDR3 coding DNA: TGTGCCAGCAGCTTATGGAGTCAGGACGGACTAGCGGGCCGAGATACGCAGTATTTT.